Each of the 13 T cell receptor beta chains below was sequenced from the same sample in a study of blood T cell repertoires in COVID-19. Profiled with immunoSEQ multiplex PCR; TCRdb holds only in-frame clones, not every one. This sample has 95,000 to 150,000 clones, with just under 80% found just once. Source material: peripheral blood. All receptors derive from a human donor in a cohort sampled during active COVID-19.

V is TRBV7-2 and J is TRBJ2-7; 8 bases agree with TRBD1. In germline, CDR1 is SGHTA, CDR2 FQGNSA. After removal of 5 bases from V and 6 bases from J, the junction contained 12 bases not matched to a gene. CDR3 length: 15 amino acids. The CDR3 nucleotides are TGTGCCAGCAGCCTAGGCGTAGGGACAGGCTTCGAGCAGTACTTC. Its protein product is CASSLGVGTGFEQYF.

This clone appeared a few times. V and J are TRBV6-2 or TRBV6-3 and TRBJ2-7; 11 bases are shared with TRBD1. The CDR3 totals 17 residues. V trimming: 2 bases; J trimming: 3 bases; junction bases outside the gene matches: 9. The germline gives CDR1 MNHEY, CDR2 SVGEGT. This CDR3 reads CASSYAYPGQGVYEQYF. CDR3 in DNA: TGTGCCAGCAGTTACGCGTATCCGGGACAGGGGGTCTACGAGCAGTACTTC.

J is TRBJ1-2 and V is TRBV6-2 or TRBV6-3, with 12 bases identical to TRBD1. Losses at the gene ends were 6 bases for V and 8 bases for J; bases not matched to a gene: 7. This CDR3 has 14 residues. CDR1 MNHEY and CDR2 SVGEGT come from the germline V gene. CDR3: CASSKTGTGGGYTF. CDR3 in DNA: TGTGCCAGCAGCAAGACCGGGACAGGGGGCGGCTACACCTTC.

The V and J genes are TRBV7-6 and TRBJ2-3, with 9 nucleotides matching TRBD2. CDR1 and CDR2 (germline): SGHVS, FNYEAQ. The junction had 9 bases not matched to a gene; V was cut back by 5 bases and J by 3 bases. CDR3 length equals 16 residues. This chain's CDR3 is CASSRGRALVTDTQYF. DNA for the CDR3: TGTGCCAGCAGCCGCGGGAGGGCCCTCGTGACAGATACGCAGTATTTT.

CDR3 region: CASSRGNSEKLFF. CDR3 nucleotides: TGTGCCAGCAGCCGCGGGAACAGTGAAAAACTGTTTTTT. The chain combines TRBV7-8 with TRBJ1-4; D is unclear. From germline, CDR1 is SGHVS and CDR2 FQNEAQ. V lost 5 bases to trimming and J lost 7 bases, with 11 bases between them. The CDR3 loop spans 13 amino acids.

The chain recombines TRBV4-2 with TRBJ2-1; TRBD2 aligns across 7 bases. CDR3 length: 14 residues. The V and J ends lost 0 bases and 9 bases, in that order; junction bases with no gene match: 5. CDR1 and CDR2 from the germline V gene are LGHNA and YNFKEQ. The CDR3 nucleotides are TGTGCCAGCAGCCAAGAATCTGGGAGGGGTGAGCAGTTCTTC. It specifies CASSQESGRGEQFF.

V gene TRBV7-2 combines with J gene TRBJ2-5, with 7 bases fitting TRBD1. The CDR3 sequence is 14 residues long. Trimming at V came to 3 bases and at J to 3 bases, leaving 4 bases not matched to a gene. The germline gives CDR1 SGHTA, CDR2 FQGNSA. The CDR3 protein is CASSFGTAEETQYF. Written as DNA, the CDR3 is TGTGCCAGCAGCTTCGGGACAGCAGAAGAGACCCAGTACTTC. The whole variable domain, remainder taken from reference TRBV7-2 and TRBJ2-5, is GAGVSQSPSNKVTEKGKDVELRCDPISGHTALYWYRQSLGQGLEFLIYFQGNSAPDKSGLPSDRFSAERTGGSVSTLTIQRTQQEDSAVYLCASSFGTAEETQYFGPGTRLLVL.

This sequence joins TRBV7-2 and TRBJ1-2; maybe TRBD1 (6 bases). The V end was cut by 1 base, the J end by 0 bases, with 12 bases between. Germline loops: CDR1 SGHTA, CDR2 FQGNSA. The length of the CDR3 is 16 residues. The CDR3 loop reads CASSLEDSFANYGYTF. As DNA, the CDR3 is TGTGCCAGCAGCTTAGAGGACAGCTTCGCTAACTATGGCTACACCTTC. The variable domain in full, completed from reference TRBV7-2 and TRBJ1-2, reads GAGVSQSPSNKVTEKGKDVELRCDPISGHTALYWYRQSLGQGLEFLIYFQGNSAPDKSGLPSDRFSAERTGGSVSTLTIQRTQQEDSAVYLCASSLEDSFANYGYTFGSGTRLTVV.

This chain joins TRBV6-5 and TRBJ2-7; weak D call: TRBD2 (5 bases). This CDR3 spans 15 amino acids. V dropped 6 bases and J dropped 0 bases, with 15 bases sitting between them. Germline V gene data show CDR1 as MNHEY and CDR2 as SVGAGI. The CDR3 nucleotides are TGTGCCAGCAGACCTCGGGGTCAAGACTCCTACGAGCAGTACTTC. Its translation is CASRPRGQDSYEQYF.

The chain combines TRBV3-1 (or the pseudogene TRBV3-2) with TRBJ2-1, with 7 bases matching TRBD2. Germline CDR1 LGHDT, CDR2 YNNKEL (reference sequence). Unmatched junction bases numbered 10, after V lost 4 bases and J lost 7 bases. There are 15 residues in the CDR3. CDR3 sequence: CASSLRGELGNEQFF. The CDR3 coding sequence is TGTGCCAGCAGCCTCCGGGGGGAGTTGGGAAATGAGCAGTTCTTC.

The genes are TRBV28 and TRBJ1-1; D remains ambiguous. With 8 bases removed from V and 1 base from J, the gap between germline ends came to 8 bases. This CDR3 has 12 residues. Germline lookup yields CDR1 MDHEN and CDR2 SYDVKM. Here the CDR3 DNA reads TGTGCCAGCGTGTCTTCGAACACTGAAGCTTTCTTT. Translation gives CASVSSNTEAFF. The entire variable domain, with the rest obtained from reference TRBV28 and TRBJ1-1, is as follows: DVKVTQSSRYLVKRTGEKVFLECVQDMDHENMFWYRQDPGLGLRLIYFSYDVKMKEKGDIPEGYSVSREKKERFSLILESASTNQTSMYLCASVSSNTEAFFGQGTRLTVV.

The rearrangement links TRBV9 to TRBJ1-1; possible D gene TRBD1, 5 bases. V lost 7 bases, J lost 4 bases, and 17 bases lay in between. This CDR3 comprises 14 residues. Looked up from germline, CDR1 is SGDLS and CDR2 is YYNGEE. The CDR3 loop reads CASSPSAGGTEAFF. CDR3 nucleotides: TGTGCCAGCTCCCCCTCTGCCGGGGGCACTGAAGCTTTCTTT.

V gene TRBV6-5 combines with J gene TRBJ2-1; 7 positions match TRBD1. Germline V CDR1 and CDR2: MNHEY, SVGAGI. V was pared by 7 bases and J by 4 bases, with 4 bases of the junction left unmatched. The CDR3 is 13 residues long. The CDR3 DNA is TGTGCCAGCACCTCGGGACAGTACAATGAGCAGTTCTTC. This encodes CASTSGQYNEQFF.